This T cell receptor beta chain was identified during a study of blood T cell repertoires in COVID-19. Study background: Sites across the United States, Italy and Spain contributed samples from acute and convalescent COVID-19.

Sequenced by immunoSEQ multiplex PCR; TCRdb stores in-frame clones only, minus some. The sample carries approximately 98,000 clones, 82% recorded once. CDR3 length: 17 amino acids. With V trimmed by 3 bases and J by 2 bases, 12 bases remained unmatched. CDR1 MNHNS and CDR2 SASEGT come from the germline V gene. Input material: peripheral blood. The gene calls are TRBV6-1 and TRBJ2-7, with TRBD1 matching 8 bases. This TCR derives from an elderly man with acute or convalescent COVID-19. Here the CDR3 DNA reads TGTGCCAGCAGTGATCGACAGGGGAGCTTCGGGGCCTACGAGCAGTACTTC. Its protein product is CASSDRQGSFGAYEQYF.